Listed below are T cell receptor beta chains from one sample, sequenced in a study of tumor-infiltrating lymphocytes in oesophageal squamous cell carcinoma. In TCRdb, the PCR reads were re-called with MiXCR into one record per CDR3 protein. Among around 18,000 distinct CDR3 sequences listed, nearly 45% were seen once. Source material: esophageal tumor tissue. The receptors here all came from a male donor with esophageal squamous cell carcinoma. The CDR3 runs from the conserved cysteine through the conserved F or W. Each record gives: clone size, V gene, D gene, J gene, CDR3 protein, CDR3 DNA. A D gene is named only where the DNA matches it firmly. Clone sizes are given selectively: once, few, many, or a class where the clone is expanded.

>many|TRBV27|TRBD1|TRBJ1-1
CASSSQGALRIGDTEAFF
TGTGCCAGCAGCTCACAGGGGGCGTTAAGAATTGGGGACACTGAAGCTTTCTTT
>few|TRBV10-3|NA|TRBJ2-1
CAITPSPGLHSYNEQFF
TGTGCCATCACCCCTTCCCCGGGACTTCACTCCTACAATGAGCAGTTCTTC
>NA|TRBV7-2|TRBD2|TRBJ2-2
CASGLGTSGYTGELFF
TGTGCCAGCGGTTTGGGAACTAGCGGATACACCGGGGAGCTGTTTTTT
>NA|TRBV6-6|NA|TRBJ2-7
CASSYTDGSPYEQYF
TGTGCCAGCAGTTACACGGACGGATCTCCCTACGAGCAGTACTTC
>few|TRBV7-8|TRBD2|TRBJ2-1
CASSFVAGTSGSYEQFF
TGTGCCAGCAGCTTTGTGGCCGGGACTAGCGGGAGCTATGAGCAGTTCTTC
>many|TRBV11-2|NA|TRBJ2-7
CASSATSYEQYF
TGTGCCAGCAGCGCGACCTCCTACGAGCAGTACTTC
>medium-sized|TRBV7-2|NA|TRBJ1-5
CASSLGGKGNQPQHF
TGTGCCAGCAGCTTAGGGGGGAAAGGCAATCAGCCCCAGCATTTT
>many|TRBV28|NA|TRBJ1-1
CASSLEGRWTEAFF
TGTGCCAGCAGCTTAGAGGGGCGATGGACTGAAGCTTTCTTT
>few|TRBV5-1|TRBD2|TRBJ2-2
CASSLRGGTDTGELFF
TGCGCCAGCAGCCTTCGGGGAGGGACGGACACCGGGGAGCTGTTTTTT
>many|TRBV28|NA|TRBJ1-4
CASWRGDTREKLFF
TGTGCCAGCTGGCGGGGGGACACCCGAGAAAAACTGTTTTTT
>NA|TRBV7-3|TRBD1|TRBJ2-1
CDSSWTGAYNEQFF
TGTGACAGCAGCTGGACAGGGGCCTACAATGAGCAGTTCTTC
>NA|TRBV12-3/TRBV12-4|TRBD2|TRBJ2-7
CASRPSGRAGEQYF
TGTGCCAGCAGGCCGAGCGGGAGGGCCGGAGAGCAGTACTTC
>many|TRBV5-1|TRBD1|TRBJ1-1
CASSLDRGNTEAFF
TGCGCCAGCAGCTTGGACAGGGGGAACACTGAAGCTTTCTTT
>NA|TRBV24-1|NA|TRBJ2-3
CATSDPRSGRDTDTQYF
TGTGCCACCAGTGATCCTCGAAGCGGGCGAGACACAGATACGCAGTATTTT
>NA|TRBV7-8|NA|TRBJ2-4
CASSLKRTYEQYF
TGTGCCAGCAGCTTGAAGAGAACCTACGAGCAGTACTTT